This T cell receptor beta chain originates from a study of T cells after yellow fever vaccination. The V and J ends lost 5 bases and 5 bases respectively, with 18 bases between them. CDR1 is SEHNR, CDR2 FQNEAQ, per germline (reference sequence). The CDR3 spans 15 residues. A few counts support this clonotype. TCRdb reprocessed the 5' RACE reads via MiXCR and lists one record per CDR3 protein. The sample has hundreds of thousands of distinct CDR3 sequences, about a fifth seen once. This clonotype was obtained from a man aged 18-30 years who received the YFV17D yellow fever vaccine. The chain combines TRBV7-9 with TRBJ2-5, with D possibly matching TRBD2 (5 bases). The source material was PBMCs, sampled 20 to 25 days after the first yellow fever vaccination. CDR3 nucleotides: TGTGCCAGCAGCCCCCCTCCGGGATGGGAGGAGACCCAGTACTTC. This translates into CASSPPPGWEETQYF. Combining the CDR3 with reference TRBV7-9 and TRBJ2-5 gives the whole variable domain DTGVSQNPRHKITKRGQNVTFRCDPISEHNRLYWYRQTLGQGPEFLTYFQNEAQLEKSRLLSDRFSAERPKGSFSTLEIQRTEQGDSAMYLCASSPPPGWEETQYFGPGTRLLVL.